This T cell receptor beta chain was observed in a study of OX40 agonist ivuxolimab in advanced cancers. Turning to the study itself: Among those treated, three patients had partial responses, one with hepatocellular carcinoma and two with cutaneous melanoma.

As concerns this clone: What it binds is unknown.

Findings and caveats of the study: At doses 0.1 to 3.0 mg/kg, CD4+ and CD8+ clones expanded.

The repertoire was sequenced with immunoSEQ multiplex PCR; TCRdb's copy has only in-frame clones and lacks some. The table lists about 83,000 clones, just over 90% of them singletons. There are 16 residues in the CDR3. The germline V and J ends were trimmed by 3 bases and 3 bases, with 17 bases remaining between them. Per the germline V gene, CDR1 is SGHRS and CDR2 is YFSETQ. The receptor was derived from an adult with an advanced solid tumor such as melanoma, head and neck, liver or kidney cancer. The gene calls are TRBV5-1 and TRBJ2-3; D is unresolved. The sequences come from CD4+ or CD8+ T cells sorted from blood, collected in a trial of the OX40 agonist ivuxolimab. The CDR3 is CASSSMQWIGTDTQYF. The CDR3 DNA reads TGCGCCAGCAGCTCCATGCAGTGGATAGGGACAGATACGCAGTATTTT.